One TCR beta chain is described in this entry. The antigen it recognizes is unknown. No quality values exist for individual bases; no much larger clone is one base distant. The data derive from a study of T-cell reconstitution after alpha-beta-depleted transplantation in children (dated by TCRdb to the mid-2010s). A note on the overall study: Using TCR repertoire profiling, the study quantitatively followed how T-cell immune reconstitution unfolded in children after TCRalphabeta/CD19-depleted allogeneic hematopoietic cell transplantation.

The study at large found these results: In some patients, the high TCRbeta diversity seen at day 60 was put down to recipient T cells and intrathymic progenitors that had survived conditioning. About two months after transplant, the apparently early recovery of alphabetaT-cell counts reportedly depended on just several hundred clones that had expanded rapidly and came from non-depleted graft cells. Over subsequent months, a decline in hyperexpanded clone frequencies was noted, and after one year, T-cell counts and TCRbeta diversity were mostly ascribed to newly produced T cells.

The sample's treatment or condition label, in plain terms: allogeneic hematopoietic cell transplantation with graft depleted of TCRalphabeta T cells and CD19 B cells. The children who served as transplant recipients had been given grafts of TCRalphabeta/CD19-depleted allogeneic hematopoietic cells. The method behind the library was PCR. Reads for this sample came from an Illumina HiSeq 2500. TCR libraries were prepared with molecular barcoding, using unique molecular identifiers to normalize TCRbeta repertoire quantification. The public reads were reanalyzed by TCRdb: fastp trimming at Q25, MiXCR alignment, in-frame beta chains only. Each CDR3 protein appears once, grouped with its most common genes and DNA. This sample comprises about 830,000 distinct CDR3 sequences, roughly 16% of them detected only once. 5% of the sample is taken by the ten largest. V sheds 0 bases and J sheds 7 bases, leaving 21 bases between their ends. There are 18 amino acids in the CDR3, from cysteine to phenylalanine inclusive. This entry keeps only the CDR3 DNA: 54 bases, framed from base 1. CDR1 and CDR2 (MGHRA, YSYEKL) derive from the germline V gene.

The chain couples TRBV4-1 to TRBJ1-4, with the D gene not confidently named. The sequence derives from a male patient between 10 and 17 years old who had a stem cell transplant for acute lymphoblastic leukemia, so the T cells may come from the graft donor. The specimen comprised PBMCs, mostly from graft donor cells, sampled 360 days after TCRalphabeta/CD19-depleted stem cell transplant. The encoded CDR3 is CASSQDRKRRQTFEKLFF. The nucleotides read TGCGCCAGCAGCCAAGATCGGAAGCGGCGCCAGACTTTTGAAAAACTGTTTTTT.